What follows describes a single TCR beta chain. CDR1 is KGHSH, CDR2 LQKENI, per germline. V was shortened by 0 bases and J by 0 bases, with 15 bases between the two germline ends. This CDR3 is 17 amino acids long. Produced via immunoSEQ multiplex PCR; TCRdb's table is partial and in-frame only. The data hold under 2,000 clones, with about 22% observed a single time. The entry originates in a study of T cells in localized non-small cell lung cancer. The clonotype was recovered from a woman aged 35-75 years with stage III squamous cell lung carcinoma. This sequence joins TRBV18 and TRBJ2-7; possibly TRBD2 for D (5 bases). The input for sequencing was normal lung tissue next to the tumor, taken before any cancer treatment. The CDR3 DNA reads TGTGCCAGCTCACCACCAACATCGAGCGGAAGCTCCTACGAGCAGTACTTC. Its translation is CASSPPTSSGSSYEQYF.